The clone carrying this T cell receptor beta chain was counted only a few times. Antigen specificity is unknown. The CDR3 length is 13 residues. After removal of 5 bases from V and 2 bases from J, the junction contained 2 bases not matched to a gene. Per the germline V gene, CDR1 is ENHRY and CDR2 is SYGVKD. This record belongs to a study of response to subunit inactivated influenza vaccine. Study outcomes and limitations: T cells newly recruited by each seasonal influenza vaccination are few, the authors suggested.

TCRdb fed the RT-PCR reads into MiXCR, producing one record per CDR3 protein. The table lists about 570,000 distinct CDR3 sequences, about 11% of them singletons. The receptor's source is a man between 50 and 59 years old who received an inactivated influenza vaccine. The sample here was PBMCs from blood, taken on the day of vaccination. The chain links TRBV10-3 to TRBJ1-2, with TRBD1 identical over 7 bases. CDR3 in amino acids: CAISTQGNYGYTF. In DNA, the CDR3 is TGTGCCATCAGTACACAGGGGAACTATGGCTACACCTTC.